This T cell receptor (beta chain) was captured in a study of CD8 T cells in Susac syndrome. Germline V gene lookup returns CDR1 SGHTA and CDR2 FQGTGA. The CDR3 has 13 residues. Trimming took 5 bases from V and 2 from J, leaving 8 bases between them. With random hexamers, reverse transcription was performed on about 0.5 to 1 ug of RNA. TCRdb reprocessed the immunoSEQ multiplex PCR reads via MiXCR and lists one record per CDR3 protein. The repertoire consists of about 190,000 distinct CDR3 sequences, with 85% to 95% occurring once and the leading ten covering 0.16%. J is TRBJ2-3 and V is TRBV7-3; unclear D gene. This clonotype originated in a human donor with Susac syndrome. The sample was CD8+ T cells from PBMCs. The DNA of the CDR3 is TGTGCCAGCAGCACCACTACCACAGATACGCAGTATTTT. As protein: CASSTTTTDTQYF.